This paragraph reports one T cell receptor beta chain. As yet, its antigen is unknown. This record belongs to a study of T cell responses to AZD1222 COVID-19 vaccine. Study results and caveats: The donor cohort was predominantly white British with a female majority, and clonal diversity may have been underestimated.

Data came from immunoSEQ multiplex PCR; TCRdb stores just in-frame clones and leaves some out. Of 150,000 to 200,000 clones in the sample, around 89% are singletons; the top ten hold roughly 25%. The V gene's germline CDR1 is SGHDN and CDR2 FVKESK. The CDR3 sequence is 16 residues long. J gave up 7 bases and V 5 bases, and 10 bases lay outside the gene matches. The specimen comprised peripheral blood, sampled 28 days after the second AZD1222 dose. The chain recombines TRBV14 with TRBJ2-2, with 10 positions matching TRBD1. The TCR was taken from an adult who received the AZD1222 COVID-19 vaccine. The CDR3 DNA reads TGTGCCAGCAGCACTCTGGACAGGGGGTCCGACGGGGAGCTGTTTTTT. Its protein is CASSTLDRGSDGELFF.